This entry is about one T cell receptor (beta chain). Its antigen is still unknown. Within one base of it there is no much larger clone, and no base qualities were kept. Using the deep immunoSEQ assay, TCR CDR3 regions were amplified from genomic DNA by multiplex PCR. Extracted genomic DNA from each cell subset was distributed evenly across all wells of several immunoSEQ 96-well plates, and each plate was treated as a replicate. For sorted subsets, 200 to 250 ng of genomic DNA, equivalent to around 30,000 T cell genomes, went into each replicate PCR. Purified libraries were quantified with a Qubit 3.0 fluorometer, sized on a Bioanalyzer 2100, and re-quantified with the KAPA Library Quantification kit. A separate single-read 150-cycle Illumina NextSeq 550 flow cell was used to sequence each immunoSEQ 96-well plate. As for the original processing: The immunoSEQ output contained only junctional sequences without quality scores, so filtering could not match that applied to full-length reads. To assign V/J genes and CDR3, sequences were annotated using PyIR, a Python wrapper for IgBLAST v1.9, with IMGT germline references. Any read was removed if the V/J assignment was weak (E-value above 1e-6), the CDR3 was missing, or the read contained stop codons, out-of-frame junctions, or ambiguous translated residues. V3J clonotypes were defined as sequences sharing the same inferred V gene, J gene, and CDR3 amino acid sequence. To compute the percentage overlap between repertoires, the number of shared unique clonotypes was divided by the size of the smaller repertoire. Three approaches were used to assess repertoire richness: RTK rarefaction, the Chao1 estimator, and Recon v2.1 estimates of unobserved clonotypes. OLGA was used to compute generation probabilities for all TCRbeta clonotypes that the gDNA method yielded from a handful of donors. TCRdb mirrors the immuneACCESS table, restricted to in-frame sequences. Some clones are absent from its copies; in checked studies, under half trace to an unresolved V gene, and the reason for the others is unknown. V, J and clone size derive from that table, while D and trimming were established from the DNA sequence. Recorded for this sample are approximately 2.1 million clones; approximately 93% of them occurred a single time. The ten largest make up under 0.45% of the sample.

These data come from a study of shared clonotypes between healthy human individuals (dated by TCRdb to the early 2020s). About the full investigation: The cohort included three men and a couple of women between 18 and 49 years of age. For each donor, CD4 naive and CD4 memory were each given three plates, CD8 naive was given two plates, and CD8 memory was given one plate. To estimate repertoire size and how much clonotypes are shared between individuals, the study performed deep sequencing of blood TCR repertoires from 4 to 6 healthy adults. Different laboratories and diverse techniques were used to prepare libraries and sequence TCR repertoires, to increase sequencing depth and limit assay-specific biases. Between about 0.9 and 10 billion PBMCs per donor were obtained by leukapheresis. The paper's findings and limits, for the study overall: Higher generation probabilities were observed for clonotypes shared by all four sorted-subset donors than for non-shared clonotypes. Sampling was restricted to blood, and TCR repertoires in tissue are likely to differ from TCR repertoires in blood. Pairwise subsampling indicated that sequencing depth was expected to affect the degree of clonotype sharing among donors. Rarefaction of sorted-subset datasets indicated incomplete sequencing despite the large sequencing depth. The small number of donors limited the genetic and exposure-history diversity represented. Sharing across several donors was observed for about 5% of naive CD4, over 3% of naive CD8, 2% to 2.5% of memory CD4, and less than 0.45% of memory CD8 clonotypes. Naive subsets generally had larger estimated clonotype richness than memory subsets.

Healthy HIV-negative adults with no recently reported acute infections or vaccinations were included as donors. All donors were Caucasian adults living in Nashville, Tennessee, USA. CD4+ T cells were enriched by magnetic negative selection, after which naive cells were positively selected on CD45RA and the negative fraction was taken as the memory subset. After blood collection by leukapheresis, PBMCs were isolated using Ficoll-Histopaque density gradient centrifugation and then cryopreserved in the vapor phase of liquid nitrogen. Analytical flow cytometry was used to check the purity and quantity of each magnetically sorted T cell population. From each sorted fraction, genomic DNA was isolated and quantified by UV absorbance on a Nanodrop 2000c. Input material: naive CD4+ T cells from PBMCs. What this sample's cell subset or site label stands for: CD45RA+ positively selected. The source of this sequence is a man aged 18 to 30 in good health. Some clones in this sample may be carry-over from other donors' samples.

The DNA is TGTGCCAGCAGTGAATTGGCGGGAGGGTTGGATACGCAGTATTTT. It encodes CASSELAGGLDTQYF. The V and J genes are TRBV25-1 and TRBJ2-3, with 9 bases matching TRBD2. As encoded in the germline V gene, CDR1 is MGHDK while CDR2 is SYGVNS. From cysteine to phenylalanine, the CDR3 is 15 amino acids long. Only the CDR3 region is kept as DNA, spanning 45 bases read in frame from base 1. V and J are trimmed by 1 base and 6 bases, and the gene matches miss 5 bases of the junction.